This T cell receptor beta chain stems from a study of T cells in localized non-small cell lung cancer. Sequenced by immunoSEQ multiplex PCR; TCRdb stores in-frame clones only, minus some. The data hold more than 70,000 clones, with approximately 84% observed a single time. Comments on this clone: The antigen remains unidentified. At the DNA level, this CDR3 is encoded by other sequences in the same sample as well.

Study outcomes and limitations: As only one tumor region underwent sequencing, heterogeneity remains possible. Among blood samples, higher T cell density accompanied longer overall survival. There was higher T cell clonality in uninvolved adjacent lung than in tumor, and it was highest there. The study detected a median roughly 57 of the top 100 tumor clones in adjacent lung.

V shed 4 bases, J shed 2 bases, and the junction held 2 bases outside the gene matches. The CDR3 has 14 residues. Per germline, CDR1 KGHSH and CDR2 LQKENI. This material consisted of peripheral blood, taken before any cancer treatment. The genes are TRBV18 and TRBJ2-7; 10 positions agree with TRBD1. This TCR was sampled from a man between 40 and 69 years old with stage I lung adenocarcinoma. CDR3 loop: CASSLGQGAYEQYF. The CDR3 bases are TGTGCCAGCTCACTCGGACAGGGGGCCTACGAGCAGTACTTC.